This paragraph reports one TCR beta chain. This CDR3 spans 12 amino acids. The V end lost 4 bases, the J end lost 7 bases, and 8 bases lay between the germline ends. Per the germline V gene, CDR1 is SGHAT and CDR2 is FQNNGV. These data come from a study of technical replicates of blood from a handful of donors. Produced via immunoSEQ multiplex PCR; TCRdb's table is partial and in-frame only. The table has 95,000 to 100,000 clones, about 94% seen once; the top ten hold approximately 0.23%. This receptor was obtained from a human donor in good health. Sequenced sample: T cells isolated from PBMCs. The chain uses TRBV11-2 and TRBJ2-1, with a possible D match to TRBD1 (5 bases). The CDR3 is CASSYPGNEQFF. The CDR3 DNA follows: TGTGCCAGCAGCTATCCAGGGAATGAGCAGTTCTTC.